Listed here are 21 T cell receptor beta chains from one sample, sequenced in a study of T-cell reconstitution after alpha-beta-depleted transplantation in children. Unique molecular identifiers were incorporated when the TCRbeta library was constructed. A single record per CDR3 protein comes from TCRdb applying MiXCR to the PCR reads. The table has approximately 490,000 distinct CDR3 sequences, about 10% seen once. Sequenced material: PBMCs, taken before TCRalphabeta/CD19-depleted stem cell transplant. Source of these receptors: a child aged 2 to 15 with inherited bone marrow failure, due to receive a stem cell transplant.

The CDR3 protein is CASSFLAGRSTDTQYF. The DNA for the CDR3 is TGTGCCAGCAGCTTTCTAGCGGGTCGGAGCACAGATACGCAGTATTTT. This chain uses TRBV11-2 with TRBJ2-3, with 8 nucleotides matching TRBD2. The CDR3 is 16 residues long. V lost 3 bases, J lost 0 bases, and 5 bases stayed unmatched. Germline V lookup: CDR1 SGHAT, CDR2 FQNNGV.

This clonotype appeared a few times. This chain links TRBV28 with TRBJ2-2; 13 bases agree with TRBD2. The germline V gene has CDR1 MDHEN and CDR2 SYDVKM. Germline trimming cut 1 base from V and 0 bases from J; bases unmatched to any gene: 8. The CDR3 length is 20 residues. CDR3 amino acids: CASSLSPVTSGRTNTGELFF. CDR3 sequence (DNA): TGTGCCAGCAGTTTATCACCAGTGACTAGCGGGAGGACGAACACCGGGGAGCTGTTTTTT.

Here the CDR3 reads CASSPRDTQETQYF. DNA for the CDR3: TGTGCCAGCAGTCCCCGGGACACCCAAGAGACCCAGTACTTC. The V and J genes are TRBV12-3 or TRBV12-4 and TRBJ2-5; perhaps TRBD1 as D (6 bases). There are 14 residues in the CDR3. V lost 5 bases and J lost 1, with 11 bases in between.

This clonotype was detected many times. The rearrangement joins TRBV5-1 to TRBJ2-4, with D maybe TRBD2 (5 bases). Germline V gene lookup returns CDR1 SGHRS and CDR2 YFSETQ. The CDR3 consists of 16 residues. Trimming cost V 0 bases and J 0 bases, with 10 bases left between them. The CDR3 here is CASSLAGGLAKNIQYF. The CDR3 region has the DNA TGCGCCAGCAGCTTGGCCGGCGGACTAGCCAAAAACATTCAGTACTTC. Using reference TRBV5-1 and TRBJ2-4 for the parts outside the CDR3, the full variable domain is KAGVTQTPRYLIKTRGQQVTLSCSPISGHRSVSWYQQTPGQGLQFLFEYFSETQRNKGNFPGRFSGRQFSNSRSEMNVSTLELGDSALYLCASSLAGGLAKNIQYFGAGTRLSVL.

This chain uses TRBV16 with TRBJ2-7; 8 positions agree with TRBD1. Germline loops: CDR1 KGHSY, CDR2 FQNENV. The V segment lost 4 bases and the J segment 9 bases; nucleotides outside the gene matches: 17. This CDR3 comprises 16 residues. The CDR3 DNA reads TGTGCCAGCAGCCGAACCTTCGCAGGGGGCTCACCAGCGCAGTACTTC. The encoded protein is CASSRTFAGGSPAQYF. The whole variable domain, filled in from reference TRBV16 and TRBJ2-7, reads GEEVAQTPKHLVRGEGQKAKLYCAPIKGHSYVFWYQQVLKNEFKFLISFQNENVFDETGMPKERFSAKCLPNSPCSLEIQATKLEDSAVYFCASSRTFAGGSPAQYFGPGTRLTVT.

There are many counts of this clonotype. J is TRBJ2-6 and V is TRBV7-2, with 9 bases aligning to TRBD1. Germline CDR1 and CDR2: SGHTA and FQGNSA. This CDR3 has 19 amino acids. Unmatched junction bases numbered 12, after V lost 5 bases and J lost 1 base. The CDR3 here is CASSAQKGQGLSGANVLTF. In DNA, the CDR3 is TGTGCCAGCAGCGCTCAGAAGGGACAGGGTTTGTCTGGGGCCAACGTCCTGACTTTC.

This clonotype was observed many times. The chain has TRBV4-2 and TRBJ2-3, with TRBD2 matching 12 bases. Per germline, CDR1 LGHNA and CDR2 YNFKEQ. This CDR3 contains 18 residues. The J segment lost 5 bases and the V segment lost 4 bases, leaving 13 bases of the junction unmatched. The CDR3 sequence: CASSPQTSGRAPGDTQYF. As DNA, the CDR3 is TGTGCCAGCAGCCCACAGACTAGCGGGAGAGCTCCTGGAGATACGCAGTATTTT.

The sample holds many counts of this clonotype. V usage is TRBV27 and J usage is TRBJ2-4; the match to TRBD2 covers 8 bases. Trimming cost V 5 bases and J 1 base; bases outside gene matches: 7. Germline lookup yields CDR1 MNHEY and CDR2 SMNVEV (reference sequence). This CDR3 has 16 amino acids. CDR3 nucleotides: TGTGCCAGCAGTGCTGTTAGCGGGATCGCCAAAAACATTCAGTACTTC. It yields the protein CASSAVSGIAKNIQYF.

This clonotype was seen many times. This sequence joins TRBV20-1 and TRBJ1-6; weak D call: TRBD1 (6 bases). This CDR3 is built from 13 residues. The germline gives CDR1 DFQATT, CDR2 SNEGSKA (reference sequence). V lost 1 base and J lost 6, with 7 bases in between. The CDR3 region is CSARGTVNSPLHF. Written as DNA, the CDR3 is TGCAGTGCTAGAGGGACAGTTAATTCACCCCTCCACTTT.

This clonotype was observed at least ten times. This chain connects TRBV6-2 or TRBV6-3 to TRBJ2-7, with unresolved D. Germline CDR1 is MNHEY and CDR2 is SVGEGT. CDR3 length: 13 amino acids. Trimming removed 7 bases from V and 6 bases from J, with 16 bases in between. In DNA form, the CDR3 reads TGTGCCAGCACCGACCGACGTCTATCCGAGCAGTACTTC. Its protein product is CASTDRRLSEQYF.

This clonotype was counted at least ten times. The genes are TRBV5-6 and TRBJ2-7; 7 bases are a match to TRBD1. This CDR3 is 16 amino acids long. In germline, CDR1 is SGHDT, CDR2 YYEEEE. V lost 1 base, J lost 2 bases, and 9 bases stayed unmatched. The CDR3: CASSLNHGDRTYEQYF. The DNA of the CDR3 is TGTGCCAGCAGCTTGAACCACGGGGACAGAACCTACGAGCAGTACTTC.

The sample holds a few counts of this clonotype. The chain is built from TRBV7-9 and TRBJ2-1, with a tentative D call TRBD1 (6 bases). V was shortened by 5 bases and J by 6 bases, with 14 bases between the two germline ends. Germline CDR1 SEHNR, CDR2 FQNEAQ (reference sequence). This CDR3 contains 14 residues. CDR3 in DNA: TGTGCCAGCAGCGGGGGCGCGACAGGCAATGAGCAGTTCTTC. It specifies CASSGGATGNEQFF.

This clonotype was seen many times. The chain uses TRBV25-1 and TRBJ2-1, with a weak D call TRBD2 (6 bases). Germline V gives CDR1 MGHDK, CDR2 SYGVNS. The CDR3 consists of 14 residues. V dropped 4 bases and J dropped 1 base, with 8 bases sitting between them. The CDR3, as DNA: TGTGCCAGCAGTGGGGGGGAATCCTACAATGAGCAGTTCTTC. Protein sequence: CASSGGESYNEQFF.

This clonotype was counted many times. The chain has TRBV3-1 and TRBJ1-2; D is ambiguous. CDR3 length equals 14 residues. Trimming shortened V by 0 bases and J by 4 bases, and 9 bases separated the two germline ends. The germline CDR1 and CDR2 sequences are LGHDT and YNNKEL (reference sequence). Written as DNA, the CDR3 is TGTGCCAGCAGCCAAGACGGACTGCTCTATGGCTACACCTTC. This codes for CASSQDGLLYGYTF.

This clonotype was seen repeatedly, ten times or more. The chain employs TRBV15 and TRBJ1-2; D is perhaps TRBD1 (6 bases). CDR3 length equals 17 residues. Germline lookup yields CDR1 LNHNV and CDR2 YYDKDF (reference sequence). Trimming took off 1 base at V and 8 bases at J, with 23 bases between the two ends. The CDR3 region is CATSRAYTGTGSNGYTF. CDR3 nucleotides: TGTGCCACCAGCAGAGCCTATACAGGGACGGGTTCGAACGGCTACACCTTC.

The CDR3 reads CASSFTGGHEQYF. The CDR3 DNA sequence: TGTGCCAGCAGCTTCACAGGGGGACACGAGCAGTACTTC. This sequence joins TRBV7-2 and TRBJ2-7; 8 nucleotides agree with TRBD1. The ends lost 3 bases at V and 5 bases at J; junction bases unmatched: 3. Germline-derived CDR1 and CDR2 are SGHTA and FQGNSA. The CDR3 has 13 amino acids.

This clonotype was observed at least ten times. The chain couples TRBV12-3 or TRBV12-4 to TRBJ2-1; 13 bases are shared with TRBD2. The CDR3 has 16 amino acids. The V segment lost 2 bases and the J segment 4 bases; nucleotides outside the gene matches: 2. For the CDR3, the DNA is TGTGCCAGCAGTTTAACTAGCGGGAGGGAATACAATGAGCAGTTCTTC. It translates to CASSLTSGREYNEQFF.

In its sample, this clonotype was seen a few times. The rearrangement uses TRBV12-3 or TRBV12-4 and TRBJ2-1, with D possibly being TRBD1 (6 bases). V was cut by 4 bases and J by 8 bases, with 18 bases left in between. This CDR3 is built from 15 residues. The CDR3 region has the DNA TGTGCCAGCAGTTCTACAAAAACAGGGACCGATGAGCAGTTCTTC. It yields the protein CASSSTKTGTDEQFF.

This clonotype was counted ten times or more. The J gene is TRBJ2-7, the V gene TRBV4-1; the D call may be TRBD1 or TRBD2 (5 bases each). Germline CDR1 reads MGHRA; CDR2 reads YSYEKL. The CDR3 is made up of 15 amino acids. Trimming removed 1 base from V and 3 bases from J, with 13 bases in between. CDR3: CASSQARGGYYEQYF. The CDR3 DNA reads as TGCGCCAGCAGCCAAGCCCGGGGCGGCTACTACGAGCAGTACTTC.

This clonotype was observed many times. V usage is TRBV4-2 and J usage is TRBJ2-5; a weak D match, TRBD1 (6 bases). The germline V and J ends were trimmed by 2 bases and 5 bases, with 24 bases remaining between them. The V gene's germline CDR1 is LGHNA and CDR2 YNFKEQ. This CDR3 has 18 residues. The CDR3 coding sequence is TGTGCCAGCAGCCAACCCCCCAACGCCCCAGGGGTAAGGGAGACCCAGTACTTC. It is translated as CASSQPPNAPGVRETQYF.

Details on this clonotype: At one of its ends the junction is not consistent with the germline gene, which may arise from a read error. The V gene is TRBV7-2, the J gene TRBJ2-7; TRBD1 or TRBD2 may be the D gene (5 bases each). Per the germline V gene, CDR1 is SGHTA and CDR2 is FQGNSA. This CDR3 contains 15 residues. The CDR3 protein is CASSLDSRGAYEEYF. The CDR3 region has the DNA TGTGCCAGCAGCTTAGACAGCCGAGGGGCCTACGAGGAGTACTTC.